This T cell receptor beta chain was retrieved from a study of T cells in Graves' hyperthyroidism and ophthalmopathy. A note on this clonotype: As yet, its antigen is unknown.

Germline V gene lookup returns CDR1 SGHRS and CDR2 YFSETQ. The CDR3 consists of 13 residues. V was shortened by 3 bases and J by 5 bases, with 12 bases between the two germline ends. Study-level points and caveats: Most thyroid clonotypes with frequency above 0.001 were detected in blood.

What was amplified from RNA transcripts were TCR beta CDR3 regions. HTBI primers were used for first-round RT-PCR of the TCR CDR3. MiXCR, applied by TCRdb to the multiplex PCR reads, yields one record per CDR3 protein. The table shows just over 550,000 distinct CDR3 sequences, with about 45% occurring only once. This rearrangement joins TRBV5-1 to TRBJ2-7; D not certain. This sequence originates from a woman younger than 35 with Graves' hyperthyroidism. The source material was peripheral blood or thyroid tissue (not recorded which). The DNA for the CDR3 is TGCGCCAGCAGCTCCGACGATTTGAACGAGCAGTACTTC. This codes for CASSSDDLNEQYF.